This T cell receptor (beta chain) was retrieved from a study of T cell changes during pregnancy in multiple sclerosis. Only in-frame clones appear in the TCRdb table, and some are missing; sequencing was by immunoSEQ multiplex PCR. The sample includes about 77,000 clones, 93% of them seen just once. Germline V gene data show CDR1 as SQVTM and CDR2 as ANQGSEA. This CDR3 has 17 amino acids. Germline trimming cut 0 bases from V and 0 bases from J; bases unmatched to any gene: 7. The V and J genes are TRBV29-1 and TRBJ2-1; 8 bases line up with TRBD2. This receptor was taken from a female donor in good health, enrolled as a control in a pregnancy study. Sequenced material: peripheral blood, taken after pregnancy. DNA of the CDR3: TGCAGCGTTGAAGATCTTCGCCTAGCGGGCTCCTACAATGAGCAGTTCTTC. Protein sequence: CSVEDLRLAGSYNEQFF.